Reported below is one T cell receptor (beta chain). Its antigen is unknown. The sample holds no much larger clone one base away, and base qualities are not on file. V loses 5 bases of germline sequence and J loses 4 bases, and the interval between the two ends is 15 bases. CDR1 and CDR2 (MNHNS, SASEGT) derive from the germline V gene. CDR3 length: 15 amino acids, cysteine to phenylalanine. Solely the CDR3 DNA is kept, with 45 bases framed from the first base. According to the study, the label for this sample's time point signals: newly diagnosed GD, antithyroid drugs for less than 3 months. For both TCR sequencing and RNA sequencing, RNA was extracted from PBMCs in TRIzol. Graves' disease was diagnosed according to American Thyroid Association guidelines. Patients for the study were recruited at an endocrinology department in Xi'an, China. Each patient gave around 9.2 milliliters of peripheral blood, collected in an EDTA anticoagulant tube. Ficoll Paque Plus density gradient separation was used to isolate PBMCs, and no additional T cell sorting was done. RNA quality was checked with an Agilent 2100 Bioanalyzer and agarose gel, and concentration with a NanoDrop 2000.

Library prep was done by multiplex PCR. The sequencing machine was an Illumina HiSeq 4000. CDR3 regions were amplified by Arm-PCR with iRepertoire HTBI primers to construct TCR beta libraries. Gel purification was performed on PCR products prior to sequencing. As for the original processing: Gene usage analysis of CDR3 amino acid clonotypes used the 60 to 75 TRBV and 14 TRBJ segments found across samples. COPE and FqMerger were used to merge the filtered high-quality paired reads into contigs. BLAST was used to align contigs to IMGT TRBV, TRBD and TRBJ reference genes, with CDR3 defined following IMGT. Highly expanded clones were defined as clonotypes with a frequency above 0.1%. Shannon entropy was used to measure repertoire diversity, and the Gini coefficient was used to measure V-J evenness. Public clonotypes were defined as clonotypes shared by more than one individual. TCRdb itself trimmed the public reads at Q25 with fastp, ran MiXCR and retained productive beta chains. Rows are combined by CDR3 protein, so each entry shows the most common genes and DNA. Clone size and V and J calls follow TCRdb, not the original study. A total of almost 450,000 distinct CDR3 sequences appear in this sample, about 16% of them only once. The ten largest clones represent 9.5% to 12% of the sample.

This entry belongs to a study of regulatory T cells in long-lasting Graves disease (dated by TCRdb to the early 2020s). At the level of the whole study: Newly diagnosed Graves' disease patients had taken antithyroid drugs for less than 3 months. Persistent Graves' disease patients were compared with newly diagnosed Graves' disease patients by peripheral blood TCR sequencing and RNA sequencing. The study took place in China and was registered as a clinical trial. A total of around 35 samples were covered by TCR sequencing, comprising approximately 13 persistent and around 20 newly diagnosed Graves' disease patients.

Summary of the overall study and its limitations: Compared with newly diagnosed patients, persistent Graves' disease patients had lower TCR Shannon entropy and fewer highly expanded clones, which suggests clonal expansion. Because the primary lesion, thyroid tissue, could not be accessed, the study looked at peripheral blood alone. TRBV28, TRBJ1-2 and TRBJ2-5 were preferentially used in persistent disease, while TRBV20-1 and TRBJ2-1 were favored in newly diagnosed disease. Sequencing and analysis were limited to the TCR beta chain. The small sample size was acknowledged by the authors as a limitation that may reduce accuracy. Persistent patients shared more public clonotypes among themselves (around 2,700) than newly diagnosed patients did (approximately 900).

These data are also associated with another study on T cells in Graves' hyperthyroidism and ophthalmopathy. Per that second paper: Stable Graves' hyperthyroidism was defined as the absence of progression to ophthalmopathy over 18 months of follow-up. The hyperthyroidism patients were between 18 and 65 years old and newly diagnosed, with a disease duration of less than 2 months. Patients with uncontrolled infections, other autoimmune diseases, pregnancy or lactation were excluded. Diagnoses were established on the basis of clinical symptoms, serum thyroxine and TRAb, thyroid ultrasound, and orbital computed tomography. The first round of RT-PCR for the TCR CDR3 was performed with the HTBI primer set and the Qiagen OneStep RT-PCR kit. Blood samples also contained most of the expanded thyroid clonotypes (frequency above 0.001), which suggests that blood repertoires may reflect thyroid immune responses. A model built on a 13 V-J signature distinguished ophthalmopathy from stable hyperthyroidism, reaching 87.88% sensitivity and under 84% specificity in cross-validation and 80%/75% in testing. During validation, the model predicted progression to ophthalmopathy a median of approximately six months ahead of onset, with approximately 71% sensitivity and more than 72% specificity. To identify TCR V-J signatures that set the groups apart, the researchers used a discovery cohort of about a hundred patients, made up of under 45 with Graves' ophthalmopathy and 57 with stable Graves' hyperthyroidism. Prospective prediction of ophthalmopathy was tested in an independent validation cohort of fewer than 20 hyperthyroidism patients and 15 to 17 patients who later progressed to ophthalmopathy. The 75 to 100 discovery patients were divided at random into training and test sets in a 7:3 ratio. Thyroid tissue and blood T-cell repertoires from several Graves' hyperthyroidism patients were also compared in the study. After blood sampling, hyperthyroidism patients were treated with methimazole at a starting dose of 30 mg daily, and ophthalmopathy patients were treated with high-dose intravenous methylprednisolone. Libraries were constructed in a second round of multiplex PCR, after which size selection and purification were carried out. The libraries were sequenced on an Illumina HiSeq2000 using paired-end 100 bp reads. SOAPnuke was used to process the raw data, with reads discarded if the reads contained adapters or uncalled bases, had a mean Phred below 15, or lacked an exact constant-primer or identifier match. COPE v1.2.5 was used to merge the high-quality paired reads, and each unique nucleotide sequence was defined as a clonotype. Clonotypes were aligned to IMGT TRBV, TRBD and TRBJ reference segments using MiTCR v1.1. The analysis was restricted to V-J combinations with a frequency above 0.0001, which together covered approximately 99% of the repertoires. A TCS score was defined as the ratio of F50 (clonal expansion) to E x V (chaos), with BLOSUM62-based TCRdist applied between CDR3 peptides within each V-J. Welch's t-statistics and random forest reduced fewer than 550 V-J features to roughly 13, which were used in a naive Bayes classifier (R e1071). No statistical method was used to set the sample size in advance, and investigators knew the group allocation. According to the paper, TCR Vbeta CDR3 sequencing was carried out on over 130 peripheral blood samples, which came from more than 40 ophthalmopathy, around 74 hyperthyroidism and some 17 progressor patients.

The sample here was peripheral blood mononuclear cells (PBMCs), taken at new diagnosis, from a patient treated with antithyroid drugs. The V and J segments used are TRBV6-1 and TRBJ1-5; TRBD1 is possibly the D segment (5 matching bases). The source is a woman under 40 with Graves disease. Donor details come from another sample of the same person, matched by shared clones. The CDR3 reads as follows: CASSPGPNSNQPQHF. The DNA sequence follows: TGTGCCAGCAGTCCGGGACCAAATTCAAATCAGCCCCAGCATTTT.